This T cell receptor beta chain stems from a study of blood T cell repertoires in COVID-19. Turning to the study itself: Donors in the United States, Italy and Spain gave samples during acute or convalescent COVID-19.

V lost 4 bases and J lost 9, with 22 bases in between. Per germline, CDR1 GTSNPN and CDR2 SVGIG (reference sequence). This CDR3 region has 16 residues. Profiled with immunoSEQ multiplex PCR; TCRdb holds only in-frame clones, not every one. The table has some 150,000 clones, 80% to 90% seen once. This sequence originates from a human donor with acute or convalescent COVID-19. The donor label of this sample is uncertain. The chain joins TRBV30 to TRBJ1-6, with D perhaps TRBD1 (5 bases). Specimen: peripheral blood. CDR3 region: CAWNPEWGGIFSPLHF. CDR3 DNA sequence: TGTGCCTGGAATCCCGAATGGGGGGGGATCTTTTCACCCCTCCACTTT.